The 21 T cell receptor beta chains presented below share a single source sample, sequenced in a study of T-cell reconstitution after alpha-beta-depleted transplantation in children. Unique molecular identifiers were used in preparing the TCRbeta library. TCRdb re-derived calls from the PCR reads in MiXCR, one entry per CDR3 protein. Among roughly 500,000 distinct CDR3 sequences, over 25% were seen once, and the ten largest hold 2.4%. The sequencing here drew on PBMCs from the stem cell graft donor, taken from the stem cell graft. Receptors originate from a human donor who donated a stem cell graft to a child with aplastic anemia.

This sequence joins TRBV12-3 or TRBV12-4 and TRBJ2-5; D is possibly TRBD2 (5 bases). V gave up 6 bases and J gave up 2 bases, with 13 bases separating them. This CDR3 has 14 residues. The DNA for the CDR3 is TGTGCCAGCAGGACCGGGAACCTACAAGAGACCCAGTACTTC. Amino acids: CASRTGNLQETQYF.

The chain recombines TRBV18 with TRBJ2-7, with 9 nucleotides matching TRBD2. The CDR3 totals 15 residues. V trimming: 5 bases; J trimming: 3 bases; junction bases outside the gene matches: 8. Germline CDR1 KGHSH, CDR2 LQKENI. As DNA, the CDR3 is TGTGCCAGCTCAGAGACTAGCGGCGGCAACTACGAGCAGTACGTC. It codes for CASSETSGGNYEQYV.

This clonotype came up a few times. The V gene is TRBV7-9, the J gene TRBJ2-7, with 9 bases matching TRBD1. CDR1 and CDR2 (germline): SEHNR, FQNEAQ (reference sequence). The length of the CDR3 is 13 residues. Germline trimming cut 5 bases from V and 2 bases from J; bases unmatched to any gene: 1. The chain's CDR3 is CASSGTGTYEQYV. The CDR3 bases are TGTGCCAGCAGCGGGACAGGGACCTACGAGCAGTACGTC.

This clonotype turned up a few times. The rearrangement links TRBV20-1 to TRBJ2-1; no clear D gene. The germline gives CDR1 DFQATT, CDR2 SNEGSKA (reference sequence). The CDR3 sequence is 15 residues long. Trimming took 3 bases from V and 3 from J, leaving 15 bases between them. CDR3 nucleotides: TGCAGTGCTAGGGACCCCCCGGCAATCTACAATGAGCAGTTCTTC. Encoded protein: CSARDPPAIYNEQFF.

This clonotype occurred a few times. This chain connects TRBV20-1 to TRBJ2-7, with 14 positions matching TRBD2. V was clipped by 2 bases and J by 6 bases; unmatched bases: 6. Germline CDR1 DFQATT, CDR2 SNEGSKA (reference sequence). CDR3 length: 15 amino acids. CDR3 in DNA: TGCAGTGCTAGAAGGGGTGGACTAGCGGGAGGCGAGCAGTACTTC. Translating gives CSARRGGLAGGEQYF.

CDR3 sequence (DNA): TGTGCCGGGTGGGACAGGGGTTTTAGGGAGCGCAATCAGCCCCAGCATTTT. Its protein product is CAGWDRGFRERNQPQHF. The rearrangement uses TRBV10-3 and TRBJ1-5, with 10 bases lining up with TRBD1. In germline, CDR1 is ENHRY, CDR2 SYGVKD. The CDR3 length is 17 residues. Trimming at V came to 11 bases and at J to 2 bases, leaving 15 bases not matched to a gene.

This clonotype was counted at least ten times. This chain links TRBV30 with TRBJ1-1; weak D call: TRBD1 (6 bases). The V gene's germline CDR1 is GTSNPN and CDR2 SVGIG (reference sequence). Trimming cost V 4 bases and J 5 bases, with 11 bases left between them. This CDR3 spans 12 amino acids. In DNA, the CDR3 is TGTGCCTGGAATTGGAGGGGGACTGAAGCTTTCTTT. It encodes CAWNWRGTEAFF.

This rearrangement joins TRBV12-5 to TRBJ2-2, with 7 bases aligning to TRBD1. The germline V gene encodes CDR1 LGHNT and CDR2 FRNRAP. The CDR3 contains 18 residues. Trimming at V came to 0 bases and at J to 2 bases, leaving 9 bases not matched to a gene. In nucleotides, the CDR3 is TGTGCTAGTGGTTTGGTGCTAACAGGGGTCGTTAACACCGGGGAGCTGTTTTTT. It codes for CASGLVLTGVVNTGELFF. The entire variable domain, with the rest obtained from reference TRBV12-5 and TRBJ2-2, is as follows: DARVTQTPRHKVTEMGQEVTMRCQPILGHNTVFWYRQTMMQGLELLAYFRNRAPLDDSGMPKDRFSAEMPDATLATLKIQPSEPRDSAVYFCASGLVLTGVVNTGELFFGEGSRLTVL.

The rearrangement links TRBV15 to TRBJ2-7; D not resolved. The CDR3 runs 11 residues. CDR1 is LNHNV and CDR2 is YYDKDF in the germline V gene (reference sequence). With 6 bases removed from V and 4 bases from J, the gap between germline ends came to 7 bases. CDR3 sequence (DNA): TGTGCCACCAGTGACTTTTACGAGCAGTACTTC. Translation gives CATSDFYEQYF.

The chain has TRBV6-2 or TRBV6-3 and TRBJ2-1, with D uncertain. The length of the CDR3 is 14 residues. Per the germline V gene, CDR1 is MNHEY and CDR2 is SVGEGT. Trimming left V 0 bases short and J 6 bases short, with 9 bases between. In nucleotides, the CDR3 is TGTGCCAGCAGTTACTCCGCAGGATCCAATGAGCAGTTCTTC. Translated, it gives CASSYSAGSNEQFF.

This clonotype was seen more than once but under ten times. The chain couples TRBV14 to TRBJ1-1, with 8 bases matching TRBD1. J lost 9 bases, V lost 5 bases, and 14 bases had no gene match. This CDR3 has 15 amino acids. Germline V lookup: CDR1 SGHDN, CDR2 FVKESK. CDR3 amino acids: CASSGGQAVTLKAFF. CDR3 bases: TGTGCCAGCAGCGGGGGACAGGCTGTAACTCTAAAAGCTTTCTTT.

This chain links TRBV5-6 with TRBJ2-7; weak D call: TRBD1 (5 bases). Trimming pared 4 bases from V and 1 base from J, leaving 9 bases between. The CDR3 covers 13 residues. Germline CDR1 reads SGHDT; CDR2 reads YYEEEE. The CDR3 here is CASSGAGSYEQYV. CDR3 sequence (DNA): TGTGCCAGCAGCGGGGCCGGATCCTACGAGCAGTACGTC.

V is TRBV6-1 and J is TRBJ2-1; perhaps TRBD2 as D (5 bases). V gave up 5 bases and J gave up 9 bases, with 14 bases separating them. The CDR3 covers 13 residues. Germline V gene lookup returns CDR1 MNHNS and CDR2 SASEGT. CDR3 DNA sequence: TGTGCCAGCAGTCCGAGGGCGGTAGCTGAGCAGTTCTTC. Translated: CASSPRAVAEQFF.

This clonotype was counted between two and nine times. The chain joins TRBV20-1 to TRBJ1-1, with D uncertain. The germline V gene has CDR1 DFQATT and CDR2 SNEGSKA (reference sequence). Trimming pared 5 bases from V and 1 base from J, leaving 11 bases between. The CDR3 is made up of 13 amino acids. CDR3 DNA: TGCAGTGCTCCTAGGGCCGGGAACACTGAAGCTTTCTTT. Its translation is CSAPRAGNTEAFF.

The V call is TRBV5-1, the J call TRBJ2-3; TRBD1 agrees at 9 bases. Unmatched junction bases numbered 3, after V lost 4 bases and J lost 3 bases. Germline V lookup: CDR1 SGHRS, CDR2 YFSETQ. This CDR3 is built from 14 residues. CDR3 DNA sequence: TGCGCCAGCAGCATGGGACAGGGAACAGATACGCAGTATTTT. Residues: CASSMGQGTDTQYF.

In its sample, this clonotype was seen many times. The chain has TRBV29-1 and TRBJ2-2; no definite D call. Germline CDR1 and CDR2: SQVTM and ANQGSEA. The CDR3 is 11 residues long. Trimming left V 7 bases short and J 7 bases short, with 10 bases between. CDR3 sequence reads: CSAWYGGELFF. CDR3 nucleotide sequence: TGCAGCGCTTGGTACGGCGGGGAGCTGTTTTTT.

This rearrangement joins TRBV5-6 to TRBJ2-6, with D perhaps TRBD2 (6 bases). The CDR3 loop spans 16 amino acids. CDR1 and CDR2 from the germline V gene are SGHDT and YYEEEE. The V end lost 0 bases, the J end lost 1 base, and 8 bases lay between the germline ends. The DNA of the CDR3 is TGTGCCAGCAGCTTGGTGGGAGGATCTGGGGCCAACGTCCTGACTTTC. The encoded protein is CASSLVGGSGANVLTF.

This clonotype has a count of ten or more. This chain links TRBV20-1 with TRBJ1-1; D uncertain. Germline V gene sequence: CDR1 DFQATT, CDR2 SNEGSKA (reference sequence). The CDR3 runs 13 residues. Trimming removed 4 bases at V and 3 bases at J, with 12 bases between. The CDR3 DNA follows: TGCAGTGCTAAAGCCCACGGCCACACTGAAGCTTTCTTT. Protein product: CSAKAHGHTEAFF.

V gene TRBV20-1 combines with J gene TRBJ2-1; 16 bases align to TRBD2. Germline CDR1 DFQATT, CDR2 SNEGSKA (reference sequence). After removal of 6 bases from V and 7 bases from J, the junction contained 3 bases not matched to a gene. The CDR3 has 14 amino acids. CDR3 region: CSAGTSGRGNEQFF. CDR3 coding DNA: TGCAGTGCAGGGACTAGCGGGAGGGGGAATGAGCAGTTCTTC.

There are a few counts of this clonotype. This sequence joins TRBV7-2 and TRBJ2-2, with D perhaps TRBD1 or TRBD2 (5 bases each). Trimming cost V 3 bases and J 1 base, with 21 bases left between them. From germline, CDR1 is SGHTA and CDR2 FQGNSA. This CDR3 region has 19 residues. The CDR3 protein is CASSLRTGTRKKNTGELFF. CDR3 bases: TGTGCCAGCAGCTTGCGAACGGGGACCCGAAAAAAGAACACCGGGGAGCTGTTTTTT.

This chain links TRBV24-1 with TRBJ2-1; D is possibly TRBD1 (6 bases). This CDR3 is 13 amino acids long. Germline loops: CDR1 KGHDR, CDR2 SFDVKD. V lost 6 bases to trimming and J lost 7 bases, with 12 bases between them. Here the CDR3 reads CATSSPGENEQFF. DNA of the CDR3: TGTGCCACCAGTTCACCAGGGGAGAATGAGCAGTTCTTC.